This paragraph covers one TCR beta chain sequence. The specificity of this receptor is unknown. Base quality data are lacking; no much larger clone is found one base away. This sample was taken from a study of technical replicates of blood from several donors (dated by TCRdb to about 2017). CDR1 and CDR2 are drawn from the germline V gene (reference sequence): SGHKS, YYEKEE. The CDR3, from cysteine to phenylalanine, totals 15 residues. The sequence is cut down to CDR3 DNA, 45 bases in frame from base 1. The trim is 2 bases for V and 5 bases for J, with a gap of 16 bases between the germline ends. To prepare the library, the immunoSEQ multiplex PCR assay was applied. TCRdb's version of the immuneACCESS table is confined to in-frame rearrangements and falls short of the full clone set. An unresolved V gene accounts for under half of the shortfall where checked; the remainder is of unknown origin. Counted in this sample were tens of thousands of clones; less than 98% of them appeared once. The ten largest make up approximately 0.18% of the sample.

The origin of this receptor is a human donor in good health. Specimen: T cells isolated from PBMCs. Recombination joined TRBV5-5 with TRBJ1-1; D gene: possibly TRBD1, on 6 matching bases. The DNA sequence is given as TGTGCCAGCAGCTTTTGGCGGGGGCGAGAAACTGAAGCTTTCTTT. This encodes CASSFWRGRETEAFF.